This TCR beta chain was documented in a study of control samples from healthy donors and cancer patients. The ends lost 3 bases at V and 8 bases at J; junction bases unmatched: 7. In germline, CDR1 is LGHDT, CDR2 YNNKEL (reference sequence). This CDR3 spans 14 amino acids. Profiling relied on immunoSEQ multiplex PCR, and the TCRdb table lists in-frame clones only, not all of them. The table records around 190,000 clones, just over 90% of them present only once. The source of this sequence is a man between 25 and 39 years old in good health. The specimen sequenced was blood. This rearrangement joins TRBV3-1 (or the pseudogene TRBV3-2) to TRBJ2-3, with 8 bases identical to TRBD2. CDR3 sequence reads: CASSHGGASPTQYF. The CDR3 DNA follows: TGTGCCAGCAGCCACGGGGGGGCGAGCCCTACGCAGTATTTT.